This TCR beta chain is from a study of metastatic and nonmetastatic thyroid tumors. As for the study in general: A comparison of repertoires was made across blood and tumor or nodule tissue from malignant and benign thyroid patients. Study-wide points: As reported, TCR beta diversity in blood and tumor was significantly higher in malignant thyroid tumors than in benign nodules.

This clone was seen ten or more times. The antigen remains undetermined. Other DNA sequences in the same sample also yield this CDR3. Thyroid surgery had not been preceded by any treatment in any patient. As originally analysed: Built for papillary thyroid cancer, a distant-metastasis classifier drew on CDR3 differences across clinicopathological groups. MiXCR re-clonotyped the PCR reads for TCRdb. In this record, the V and J calls reflect TCRdb's handling and not the investigators' own analysis. The sample consists of about 40,000 clones, 11% of them appearing once. CDR1 is SEHNR and CDR2 is FQNEAQ in the germline V gene (reference sequence). This CDR3 contains 14 residues. The V and J ends lost 7 bases and 3 bases respectively, with 14 bases between them.

Specimen: blood. This receptor was taken from a female donor with papillary thyroid cancer or a benign thyroid nodule (not recorded which). Some clones in this sample may be carry-over from other donors' samples. V usage is TRBV7-9 and J usage is TRBJ2-3; D call uncertain. This chain's CDR3 is CASTPGVLTDTQYF. Written as DNA, the CDR3 is TGTGCCAGCACCCCAGGTGTACTTACAGATACGCAGTATTTT.